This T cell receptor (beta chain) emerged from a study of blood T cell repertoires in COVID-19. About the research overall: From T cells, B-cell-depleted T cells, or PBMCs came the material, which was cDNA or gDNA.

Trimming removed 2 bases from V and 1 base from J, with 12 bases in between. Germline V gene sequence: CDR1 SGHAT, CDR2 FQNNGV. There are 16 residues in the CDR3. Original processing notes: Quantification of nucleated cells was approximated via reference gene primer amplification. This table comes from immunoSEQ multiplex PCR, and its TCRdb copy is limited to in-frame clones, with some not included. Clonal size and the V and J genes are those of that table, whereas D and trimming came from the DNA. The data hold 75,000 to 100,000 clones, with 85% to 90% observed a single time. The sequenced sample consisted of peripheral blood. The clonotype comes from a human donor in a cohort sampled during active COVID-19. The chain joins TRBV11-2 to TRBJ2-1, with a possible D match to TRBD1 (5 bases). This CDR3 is CASSLIHRGSYNEQFF. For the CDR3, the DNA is TGTGCCAGCAGCTTAATCCATAGGGGTTCCTACAATGAGCAGTTCTTC.